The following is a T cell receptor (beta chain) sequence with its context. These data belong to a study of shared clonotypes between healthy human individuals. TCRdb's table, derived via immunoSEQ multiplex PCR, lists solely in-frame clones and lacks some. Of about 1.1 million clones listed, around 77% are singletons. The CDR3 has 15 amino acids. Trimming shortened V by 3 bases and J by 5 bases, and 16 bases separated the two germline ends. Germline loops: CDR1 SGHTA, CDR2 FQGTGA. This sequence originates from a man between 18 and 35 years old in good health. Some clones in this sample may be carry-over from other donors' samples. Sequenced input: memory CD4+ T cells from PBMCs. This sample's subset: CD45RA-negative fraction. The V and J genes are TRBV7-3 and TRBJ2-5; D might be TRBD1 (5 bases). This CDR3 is CASSFLGHRAETQYF. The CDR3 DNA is TGTGCCAGCAGCTTCCTCGGACACCGTGCCGAGACCCAGTACTTC.